The next 12 T cell receptor beta chains were all read from a single sample in a study of shared clonotypes between healthy human individuals. Measured with immunoSEQ multiplex PCR; TCRdb has only the in-frame clones, and not every one. The table records approximately 980,000 clones, approximately 76% of them present only once. Sequencing was performed on memory CD4+ T cells sorted from blood. Subset of the sample: CD45RA-negative fraction. Source of these receptors: a man aged 18 to 30 in good health.

The chain joins TRBV7-2 to TRBJ2-7; D is unresolved. V lost 1 base to trimming and J lost 1 base, with 8 bases between them. Germline V gives CDR1 SGHTA, CDR2 FQGNSA. This CDR3 has 14 amino acids. The CDR3 spells CASSLDRLSYEQYF. The CDR3 DNA sequence: TGTGCCAGCAGCTTAGATCGCCTGTCCTACGAGCAGTACTTC.

The chain couples TRBV15 to TRBJ1-2; 10 positions agree with TRBD1. Germline V gives CDR1 LNHNV, CDR2 YYDKDF (reference sequence). The CDR3 totals 15 residues. J lost 2 bases, V lost 2 bases, and 2 bases had no gene match. CDR3 residues: CATSRPGQGNYGYTF. CDR3 DNA sequence: TGTGCCACCAGCAGACCGGGACAGGGGAACTATGGCTACACCTTC. Combining the CDR3 with reference TRBV15 and TRBJ1-2 gives the whole variable domain DAMVIQNPRYQVTQFGKPVTLSCSQTLNHNVMYWYQQKSSQAPKLLFHYYDKDFNNEADTPDNFQSRRPNTSFCFLDIRSPGLGDTAMYLCATSRPGQGNYGYTFGSGTRLTVV.

This clone occurred once. J is TRBJ2-5 and V is TRBV7-2; TRBD2 matches at 9 bases. J gave up 1 base and V 7 bases, and 4 bases lay outside the gene matches. The CDR3 extends over 14 amino acids. Per germline, CDR1 SGHTA and CDR2 FQGNSA. CDR3: CASTLAGPQETQYF. The DNA for the CDR3 is TGTGCCAGCACCCTAGCGGGGCCCCAAGAGACCCAGTACTTC.

CDR3 sequence reads: CASSPASGSGDTQYF. CDR3 nucleotide sequence: TGCGCCAGCAGCCCGGCTAGCGGGAGCGGTGATACGCAGTATTTT. This chain links TRBV5-1 with TRBJ2-3; TRBD2 aligns across 10 bases. Unmatched junction bases numbered 8, after V lost 4 bases and J lost 6 bases. Germline CDR1 and CDR2: SGHRS and YFSETQ. The CDR3 length is 15 residues.

The table lists this clone with a few counts. The CDR3 here is CASSEAQGWREKLFF. The CDR3 DNA reads TGTGCCAGCAGTGAAGCACAGGGTTGGCGTGAAAAACTGTTTTTT. The rearrangement joins TRBV2 to TRBJ1-4; D might be TRBD1 (6 bases). The CDR3 loop spans 15 amino acids. The V end was cut by 0 bases, the J end by 7 bases, with 12 bases between. From germline, CDR1 is SNHLY and CDR2 FYNNEI.

The chain employs TRBV19 and TRBJ1-2, with TRBD1 matching over 9 bases. CDR3 size: 13 residues. Germline values: CDR1 LNHDA, CDR2 SQIVND (reference sequence). Germline trimming cut 8 bases from V and 8 bases from J; bases unmatched to any gene: 9. CDR3 in DNA: TGTGCCAGTCAAACAGGGGGCGGAGGAGGCTACACCTTC. The encoded protein is CASQTGGGGGYTF.

This chain links TRBV11-2 with TRBJ1-1; maybe TRBD1 (5 bases). Trimming removed 5 bases at V and 2 bases at J, with 12 bases between. Per the germline V gene, CDR1 is SGHAT and CDR2 is FQNNGV. The CDR3 sequence is 14 residues long. CDR3: CASSGRVGNTEAFF. The CDR3 region has the DNA TGTGCCAGCAGCGGCAGGGTGGGTAACACTGAAGCTTTCTTT.

This clone was detected only a few times. The rearrangement joins TRBV11-2 to TRBJ2-2, with 8 positions matching TRBD1. The CDR3 runs to 17 residues. V was clipped by 2 bases and J by 3 bases; unmatched bases: 8. The germline gives CDR1 SGHAT, CDR2 FQNNGV. The CDR3 region is CASSLLPGQGDTGELFF. CDR3 coding DNA: TGTGCCAGCAGCTTATTACCAGGACAGGGCGACACCGGGGAGCTGTTTTTT.

This rearrangement joins TRBV5-6 to TRBJ1-6; D possibly corresponds to TRBD1 (5 bases). The germline V gene encodes CDR1 SGHDT and CDR2 YYEEEE. This CDR3 comprises 16 residues. Trimming removed 3 bases from V and 8 bases from J, with 18 bases in between. Here the CDR3 reads CASSSGPGRTDSPLHF. For the CDR3, the DNA is TGTGCCAGCAGCTCTGGACCGGGACGGACGGATTCACCCCTCCACTTT.

This clone showed up just once. The chain uses TRBV7-2 and TRBJ1-5; no clear D gene. V gave up 3 bases and J gave up 0 bases, with 12 bases separating them. This CDR3 is 16 amino acids long. Germline values: CDR1 SGHTA, CDR2 FQGNSA. For the CDR3, the DNA is TGTGCCAGCAGCTTGGGTCTGATTAATAGCAATCAGCCCCAGCATTTT. This translates into CASSLGLINSNQPQHF. Full variable domain (outside the CDR3, taken from reference TRBV7-2 and TRBJ1-5): GAGVSQSPSNKVTEKGKDVELRCDPISGHTALYWYRQSLGQGLEFLIYFQGNSAPDKSGLPSDRFSAERTGGSVSTLTIQRTQQEDSAVYLCASSLGLINSNQPQHFGDGTRLSIL.

This chain links TRBV5-1 with TRBJ2-3; maybe TRBD2 (6 bases). Germline assignment: CDR1 SGHRS and CDR2 YFSETQ. The CDR3 loop spans 15 amino acids. The V gene lost 4 bases and the J gene lost 0 bases, with 12 bases spanning the gap. CDR3 DNA sequence: TGCGCCAGCAGCGCGGACTACCCTAGCACAGATACGCAGTATTTT. Encoded protein: CASSADYPSTDTQYF.

This clone was detected a few times. The genes are TRBV5-6 and TRBJ2-7; 7 positions match TRBD1. With V trimmed by 2 bases and J by 6 bases, 2 bases remained unmatched. Germline CDR1 reads SGHDT; CDR2 reads YYEEEE. There are 12 residues in the CDR3. Here the CDR3 reads CASSFNRGEQYF. The CDR3 DNA reads TGTGCCAGCAGCTTTAACAGGGGCGAGCAGTACTTC.